This TCR beta chain was sequenced during a study of blood T cell repertoires in COVID-19. As for the study in general: From the United States, Italy and Spain came samples of acute and convalescent COVID-19. PBMCs, B-cell-depleted T cells, or T cells provided the cDNA or gDNA that made up the material.

Authors' processing steps: Amplification from reference gene primers served as the basis for estimated nucleated cell counts. Sequenced by immunoSEQ multiplex PCR; TCRdb stores in-frame clones only, minus some. The V and J calls and clone size were taken over from that table, and D and trimming were inferred from the DNA. The sample has 20,000 to 25,000 clones; 80% to 95% are singletons. There are 14 residues in the CDR3. The germline CDR1 and CDR2 sequences are MNHEY and SVGAGI. Trimming pared 0 bases from V and 0 bases from J, leaving 5 bases between. This clone is a singleton in its sample. The clonotype originates from a human donor in a cohort sampled during active COVID-19. Source material: peripheral blood. V and J are TRBV6-5 and TRBJ1-1; D remains ambiguous. In DNA form, the CDR3 reads TGTGCCAGCAGTTACTCCGCAGTGAACACTGAAGCTTTCTTT. Translated, it gives CASSYSAVNTEAFF.